The rows below give T cell receptor beta chains drawn from one sample of a study of CD8 T cells in Susac syndrome. TCRdb itself ran the immunoSEQ multiplex PCR reads through MiXCR, one entry per CDR3 protein. The table records about 300,000 distinct CDR3 sequences, approximately 85% of them present only once. The sample comprised CD8+ T cells from PBMCs. These receptors all come from a human donor with multiple sclerosis. CDR3s include the opening cysteine and the closing phenylalanine or tryptophan. The order of the fields is J gene, clone size, V gene, D gene, CDR3 DNA, CDR3 protein. The D gene is left open where the match is weak. Only part of the rows carry a size: once, few, many, or a class if the clone is expanded.

TRBJ2-7,many,TRBV6-2/TRBV6-3,.,TGTGCCAGCAGTTACTCCCCCTACGAGCAGTACTTC,CASSYSPYEQYF
TRBJ2-1,.,TRBV28,TRBD1,TGTGCCAGCAGGGCCGGGACAGGGATTAGGGATGAGCAGTTCTTC,CASRAGTGIRDEQFF
TRBJ2-7,.,TRBV28,TRBD1,TGTGCCAGCAGTACCACCGGGACAGGGTACTGTTGCGAGCAGTACTTC,CASSTTGTGYCCEQYF
TRBJ2-1,.,TRBV7-9,.,TGTGCCAGCAGCCCCGAAATCTGGGGGGCGTTGAGCTCCTACAATGAGCAGTTCTTC,CASSPEIWGALSSYNEQFF
TRBJ2-5,.,TRBV6-5,.,TGTGCCAGCAGTTACAGCATCCGAGCCGGGACGGGGCTCGGGGAGACCCAGTACTTC,CASSYSIRAGTGLGETQYF
TRBJ2-1,.,TRBV12-3/TRBV12-4,TRBD2,TGTGCCAGCAGCCCGGGACTAGGTATCTATGAGCAGTTCTTC,CASSPGLGIYEQFF
TRBJ2-1,.,TRBV19,TRBD2,TGTGCCAGTAGTTACCCCGGACTAGCGGGAGGGGATGCGCAGTTCTTC,CASSYPGLAGGDAQFF
TRBJ2-3,.,TRBV28,.,TGTGCCAGCAGTTCACCACTGACAGGGGAGGGTCCAGATACGCAGTATTTT,CASSSPLTGEGPDTQYF
TRBJ2-3,.,TRBV6-5,.,TGTGCCAGCACCTACGACGCGTCTAGCACAGATACGCAGTATTTT,CASTYDASSTDTQYF
TRBJ1-2,.,TRBV15,.,TGTGCCACCAGCAGAGAAAACAACTATGGCTACACCTTC,CATSRENNYGYTF
TRBJ2-7,.,TRBV19,.,TGTGCCAGTAGTATCCCAGGTCAGCCCTACGAGCAGTACTTC,CASSIPGQPYEQYF
TRBJ2-1,.,TRBV12-3/TRBV12-4,.,TGTGCCAGCAGGGGATTACGCTACAATGAGCAGTTCTTC,CASRGLRYNEQFF
TRBJ2-7,.,TRBV13,.,TGTGCCAGCAGTCCCGAGGCAAGAGGGACCGAGCAGTACTTC,CASSPEARGTEQYF
TRBJ1-4,.,TRBV6-6,.,TGTGCCAGCAGTTTTGAGGCTTCCATCGGGGATGAAAAACTGTTTTTT,CASSFEASIGDEKLFF
TRBJ2-4,once,TRBV29-1,TRBD1,TGCAGCGTTTACGGCCAGGGGGCGACCAAAAACATTCAGTACTTC,CSVYGQGATKNIQYF
TRBJ2-2,.,TRBV5-4,.,TGTGCCAGCAGTAAGGTGGAAGGGAACACCGGGGAGCTGTTTTTT,CASSKVEGNTGELFF
TRBJ1-5,.,TRBV27,.,TGTGCCAGCAGTTTAGCCGGTGTACGGGGGGCGAGCAATCAGCCCCAGCATTTT,CASSLAGVRGASNQPQHF
TRBJ1-2,.,TRBV19,.,TGTGCCAGTAGTCGGAGTCGGGGGGTGGACGGCTACACCTTC,CASSRSRGVDGYTF
TRBJ1-3,.,TRBV28,.,TGTGCCAGCAGTTTACTTGAGCAGGCCAAGGACACCATATATTTT,CASSLLEQAKDTIYF
TRBJ1-1,once,TRBV7-9,.,TGTGCCAGCAGTTCCGGACCGCGGAACACTGAAGCTTTCTTT,CASSSGPRNTEAFF
TRBJ2-1,.,TRBV24-1,TRBD2,TGTGCCACCAGTGGGCAGAATTCGGGGGGGGCCCACAATGAGCAGTTCTTC,CATSGQNSGGAHNEQFF
TRBJ2-3,.,TRBV27,.,TGTGCCAGCAGCTTTCTGTCCGATACGCAGTATTTT,CASSFLSDTQYF